What follows are 32 T cell receptor beta chains derived from one specimen sequenced in a study of molecular identifiers for immune sequencing clone quantification. MiXCR, applied by TCRdb to the PCR reads, yields one record per CDR3 protein. Of under 85,000 distinct CDR3 sequences in the sample, about a sixth were seen once. Sequencing was performed on naive CD8+ T cells from blood, with Jurkat cell RNA spiked in. The subset was: FACS-sorted CD8+CD4-CCR7+CD45RA+ naive T cells. Source of these receptors: a human donor in good health. Some libraries in this study had Jurkat cell RNA spiked in.

Concerning this clonotype itself: A much bigger clone sits one base away, suggesting this may be a read error. This sequence joins TRBV28 and TRBJ2-5; the match to TRBD1 covers 8 bases. The length of the CDR3 is 14 residues. J lost 4 bases, V lost 6 bases, and 7 bases had no gene match. Germline loops: CDR1 MDHEN, CDR2 SYDVKM. The CDR3 sequence is CASRTGAGLETQYF. CDR3 DNA sequence: TGTGCCAGCAGGACAGGGGCAGGTTTAGAGACCCAGTACTTC.

There are a few counts of this clonotype. This may arise from a read error, as a much more abundant clone is one base away. This sequence joins TRBV6-2 or TRBV6-3 and TRBJ1-5, with D maybe TRBD1 (6 bases). This CDR3 contains 14 residues. Per the germline V gene, CDR1 is MNHEY and CDR2 is SVGEGT. CDR3 in amino acids: CASRQGARNRPQHF. The DNA for the CDR3 is TGTGCCAGCAGACAGGGCGCTCGCAATCGGCCCCAGCATTTT.

At least ten counts were recorded for this clonotype. This chain joins TRBV4-2 and TRBJ1-1; D not certain. The CDR3 runs to 15 residues. Germline CDR1 reads LGHNA; CDR2 reads YNFKEQ. V was cut by 5 bases and J by 3 bases, with 16 bases left in between. The CDR3 reads CASSERPGGYTEAFF. In DNA form, the CDR3 reads TGTGCCAGCAGCGAACGCCCTGGAGGCTACACTGAAGCTTTCTTT.

Of note for this clonotype: Because it lacks the conserved phenylalanine or tryptophan at the end, this CDR3 is likely a read error. The V call is TRBV2, the J call TRBJ2-2, with D hard to call. Trimming took 6 bases from V and 1 from J, leaving 12 bases between them. Germline CDR1 and CDR2: SNHLY and FYNNEI. This CDR3 region has 15 residues. CDR3 residues: CASSPRLGNTGELFL. In nucleotides, the CDR3 is TGTGCCAGCAGCCCAAGACTCGGGAACACCGGGGAGCTGTTTCTT.

This clonotype appeared many times. V gene TRBV28 combines with J gene TRBJ2-7; 10 bases fit TRBD2. The V gene's germline CDR1 is MDHEN and CDR2 SYDVKM. This CDR3 spans 13 amino acids. V shed 8 bases, J shed 0 bases, and the junction held 1 base outside the gene matches. The CDR3 sequence is CASEREGSYEQYF. The CDR3 coding sequence is TGTGCCAGCGAGCGGGAGGGCTCCTACGAGCAGTACTTC.

This chain connects TRBV28 to TRBJ2-2, with unresolved D. Germline loops: CDR1 MDHEN, CDR2 SYDVKM. Between the trimmed V and J ends, which lost 3 bases and 0 bases, there was a span of 5 bases. The CDR3 spans 14 residues. CDR3 protein: CASSFIANTGELFF. DNA of the CDR3: TGTGCCAGCAGTTTCATTGCGAACACCGGGGAGCTGTTTTTT.

This clonotype has at least ten counts. The chain uses TRBV7-8 and TRBJ1-5; no definite D call. Trimming left V 2 bases short and J 1 base short, with 6 bases between. This CDR3 is 14 amino acids long. The germline gives CDR1 SGHVS, CDR2 FQNEAQ. This CDR3 reads CASSLRESNQPQHF. The CDR3 DNA sequence: TGTGCCAGCAGCTTAAGGGAGAGCAATCAGCCCCAGCATTTT.

This clonotype was seen only a few times. A much larger clone is a single base away; this may be a read error. This chain links TRBV27 with TRBJ1-1; D not certain. The germline CDR1 and CDR2 sequences are MNHEY and SMNVEV (reference sequence). The CDR3 is 13 residues long. CDR3 residues: CASSLLGNTGAFF. The DNA of the CDR3 is TGTGCCAGCAGTTTATTAGGGAACACTGGAGCTTTCTTT.

This clonotype showed up many times. The rearrangement links TRBV20-1 to TRBJ2-5, with 8 positions matching TRBD2. This CDR3 is 19 amino acids long. CDR1 and CDR2 (germline): DFQATT, SNEGSKA (reference sequence). The trim removed 1 base at V and 4 bases at J, leaving 20 bases unmatched. This CDR3 is CSARAYLDQRERIRETQYF. The DNA for the CDR3 is TGCAGTGCTAGAGCCTACCTGGATCAGCGGGAGCGGATTCGAGAGACCCAGTACTTC.

The CDR3 loop reads CASSPMWGDTQYF. CDR3 DNA sequence: TGTGCCAGCAGCCCGATGTGGGGGGATACGCAGTATTTT. This sequence joins TRBV9 and TRBJ2-3; D may correspond to TRBD1 or TRBD2 (5 bases each). The V gene's germline CDR1 is SGDLS and CDR2 YYNGEE. V was cut by 4 bases and J by 6 bases, with 12 bases left in between. CDR3 length equals 13 residues.

This clonotype was counted at least ten times. The chain carries TRBV7-9 and TRBJ1-5; D may be TRBD1 (6 bases). The V end lost 1 base, the J end lost 7 bases, and 14 bases lay between the germline ends. Germline values: CDR1 SEHNR, CDR2 FQNEAQ (reference sequence). This CDR3 comprises 15 residues. The CDR3 nucleotides read TGTGCCAGCAGCTTAGACAGGGAGACGGGCCAGCCCCAGCATTTT. Its translation: CASSLDRETGQPQHF. The variable domain in full, completed from reference TRBV7-9 and TRBJ1-5, reads DTGVSQNPRHKITKRGQNVTFRCDPISEHNRLYWYRQTLGQGPEFLTYFQNEAQLEKSRLLSDRFSAERPKGSFSTLEIQRTEQGDSAMYLCASSLDRETGQPQHFGDGTRLSIL.

This clonotype has at least ten counts. This rearrangement joins TRBV10-2 to TRBJ2-5, with 7 bases fitting TRBD1. Trimming cost V 7 bases and J 4 bases; bases outside gene matches: 3. Germline V gives CDR1 WSHSY, CDR2 SAAADI. The CDR3 consists of 12 residues. CDR3 nucleotide sequence: TGCGCCAGCAAGGGGGCCCGAGAGACCCAGTACTTC. Its protein is CASKGARETQYF.

Concerning this clonotype: This sequence may be a read error, since a much larger clone differs from it by one base. The chain joins TRBV5-4 to TRBJ1-3; a weak D match, TRBD1 (5 bases). The germline gives CDR1 SGHNT, CDR2 YYREEE (reference sequence). V was trimmed by 2 bases and J by 0 bases, leaving 9 bases between them. This CDR3 is built from 15 residues. Written as DNA, the CDR3 is TGTGCCAGCAGCTTTGGGACGGACTCTGGAAACACCATATATTTT. Translating it yields CASSFGTDSGNTIYF.

This clonotype was counted a few times. This sequence joins TRBV7-7 and TRBJ2-5, with D tentatively TRBD2 (5 bases). This CDR3 has 15 amino acids. Deletions cut 3 bases from V and 9 bases from J, with 20 bases between. Germline CDR1 is SSHAT and CDR2 is FNYEAQ (reference sequence). The CDR3 loop is CASSLGDRLVESQYF. DNA for the CDR3: TGTGCCAGCAGCTTGGGAGATAGGCTTGTTGAGTCCCAGTACTTC.

V and J are TRBV19 and TRBJ2-7, with 15 bases lining up with TRBD2. Per germline, CDR1 LNHDA and CDR2 SQIVND (reference sequence). V trimming: 3 bases; J trimming: 3 bases; junction bases outside the gene matches: 0. The CDR3 extends over 15 amino acids. CDR3 bases: TGTGCCAGTAGTATGGGACTAGCGGGAGGCTACGAGCAGTACTTC. Its translation: CASSMGLAGGYEQYF.

Comment on this clonotype: The junction differs from germline at one of its ends, possibly a read error. The J gene is TRBJ1-5, the V gene TRBV29-1; D is ambiguous. Germline-derived CDR1 and CDR2 are SQVTM and ANQGSEA. The CDR3 has 13 amino acids. CDR3 residues: CSAGPEGNQPQHF. The CDR3 DNA is TGCAGCGCTGGCCCGGAGGGCAACCAGCCCCAGCATTTT.

This clonotype was seen ten or more times. The CDR3 sequence is CASSQFVQAGTEAFF. As DNA, the CDR3 is TGCGCCAGCAGCCAATTTGTCCAGGCGGGCACTGAAGCTTTCTTT. The V gene is TRBV4-1, the J gene TRBJ1-1; D is unclear. This CDR3 is 15 amino acids long. V gave up 2 bases and J gave up 4 bases, with 14 bases separating them. The germline V gene encodes CDR1 MGHRA and CDR2 YSYEKL.

The table lists this clonotype with many counts. The chain is built from TRBV7-2 and TRBJ2-7; the D gene is possibly TRBD2 (5 bases). CDR3 length equals 15 residues. The ends were cut back, 4 bases at V and 2 bases at J, with 15 bases in the middle. Germline values: CDR1 SGHTA, CDR2 FQGNSA. The CDR3 region is CASSYPGGAPYEQYF. The CDR3 DNA reads as TGTGCCAGCAGCTACCCCGGAGGCGCTCCCTACGAGCAGTACTTC.

The V and J genes are TRBV19 and TRBJ1-1; the D gene is possibly TRBD1 (5 bases). Germline assignment: CDR1 LNHDA and CDR2 SQIVND (reference sequence). Trimming took 8 bases from V and 2 from J, leaving 12 bases between them. CDR3 length: 13 amino acids. CDR3 amino acids: CASLEQVNTEAFF. The DNA for the CDR3 is TGTGCCAGTTTGGAACAGGTAAACACTGAAGCTTTCTTT.

This clonotype was picked up many times. The V gene is TRBV7-9, the J gene TRBJ2-7; unclear D gene. Trimming took 1 base from V and 6 from J, leaving 19 bases between them. CDR1 and CDR2 (germline): SEHNR, FQNEAQ (reference sequence). The CDR3 is 16 amino acids. For the CDR3, the DNA is TGTGCCAGCAGCTTAGAGGAATTGCGCCCTACGGGCGAGCAGTACTTC. Protein: CASSLEELRPTGEQYF.

The V call is TRBV6-4, the J call TRBJ2-3, with unresolved D. The CDR3 contains 14 residues. Germline-derived CDR1 and CDR2 are MRHNA and SNTAGT. Trimming took off 5 bases at V and 1 base at J, with 10 bases between the two ends. The DNA of the CDR3 is TGTGCCAGCAGTCGGGTGATTGGCACAGATACGCAGTATTTT. The encoded protein is CASSRVIGTDTQYF.

The chain combines TRBV20-1 with TRBJ2-3; D not certain. Trimming took off 2 bases at V and 4 bases at J, with 10 bases between the two ends. The germline V gene encodes CDR1 DFQATT and CDR2 SNEGSKA (reference sequence). This CDR3 has 13 amino acids. The chain's CDR3 is CSARPLGADTQYF. The CDR3 nucleotides read TGCAGTGCTAGACCGTTAGGCGCAGATACGCAGTATTTT.

Remarks on this clonotype: A read error is possible here, since a much larger clone lies one base away. The genes are TRBV5-4 and TRBJ1-4; possible D gene TRBD1, 6 bases. Trimming took 4 bases from V and 8 from J, leaving 15 bases between them. From germline, CDR1 is SGHNT and CDR2 YYREEE (reference sequence). The CDR3 totals 14 residues. CDR3 DNA: TGTGCCAGCAGCATCCAAGGGGGGGGGGAAAAACTGTTTTTT. Translated, it gives CASSIQGGGEKLFF.

This clonotype was counted ten times or more. The chain employs TRBV19 and TRBJ2-7; 8 nucleotides align to TRBD2. In germline, CDR1 is LNHDA, CDR2 SQIVND (reference sequence). Trimming removed 3 bases from V and 3 bases from J; junction bases left unmatched: 7. This CDR3 spans 15 amino acids. The CDR3 DNA is TGTGCCAGTAGTATTATCGGGGGGGTTGGCTACGAGCAGTACTTC. It specifies CASSIIGGVGYEQYF.

As to this clonotype: In this CDR3 the conserved last residue, phenylalanine or tryptophan, is missing, so a read error is likely. The V gene is TRBV6-2 or TRBV6-3, the J gene TRBJ2-1; the D is unclear. Between the trimmed V and J ends, which lost 6 bases and 4 bases, there was a span of 13 bases. CDR3 size: 14 residues. CDR1 is MNHEY and CDR2 is SVGEGT in the germline V gene. CDR3 sequence reads: CASRTPEPYNEQFS. In DNA form, the CDR3 reads TGTGCCAGCAGAACGCCTGAACCTTACAATGAGCAGTTCTCC.

The chain recombines TRBV5-3 with TRBJ2-2; D not resolved. Being an ORF, TRBV5-3 has a function that is uncertain. V shed 8 bases and J shed 2 bases, with 13 bases lying between them. The CDR3 is 14 residues long. DNA of the CDR3: TGTGCCAGCAGCCCCTCCCCCAACACCGGGGAGCTGTTTTTT. It encodes CASSPSPNTGELFF.

The rearrangement uses TRBV11-2 and TRBJ2-1; tentatively, D is TRBD2 (6 bases). V gave up 1 base and J gave up 1 base, with 11 bases separating them. Germline V CDR1 and CDR2: SGHAT, FQNNGV. The CDR3 sequence is 16 residues long. Here the CDR3 DNA reads TGTGCCAGCAGCTTAGTTGGGCTAGCGTCCTACAATGAGCAGTTCTTC. As protein: CASSLVGLASYNEQFF.

A single count supports this clonotype. The gene calls are TRBV7-9 and TRBJ2-3; 8 bases are shared with TRBD2. The V gene's germline CDR1 is SEHNR and CDR2 FQNEAQ (reference sequence). The CDR3 sequence is 14 residues long. Trimming cost V 7 bases and J 3 bases; bases outside gene matches: 6. CDR3 bases: TGTGCCAGCAACGGGCAGCGGGAGACAGATACGCAGTATTTT. Translated, it gives CASNGQRETDTQYF.

In its sample, this clonotype was seen many times. The chain couples TRBV2 to TRBJ2-1; D is perhaps TRBD1 (5 bases). Germline V gene data show CDR1 as SNHLY and CDR2 as FYNNEI. CDR3 length: 15 residues. Between the trimmed V and J ends, which lost 5 bases and 6 bases, there was a span of 17 bases. The CDR3 region is CASSRTSSSPNEQFF. The CDR3 bases are TGTGCCAGCAGTAGGACATCATCCTCCCCCAATGAGCAGTTCTTC.

This clonotype was seen many times. CDR3 DNA sequence: TGTGCCAGCAGCCCAACGGTCACTAGCGGGAGTATTACAGATACGCAGTATTTT. Protein: CASSPTVTSGSITDTQYF. The rearrangement uses TRBV3-1 and TRBJ2-3; 11 bases align to TRBD2. The junction had 12 bases not matched to a gene; V was cut back by 4 bases and J by 3 bases. Per the germline V gene, CDR1 is LGHDT and CDR2 is YNNKEL (reference sequence). The CDR3 loop spans 18 amino acids.

The table lists this clonotype with many counts. This rearrangement joins TRBV12-3 or TRBV12-4 to TRBJ1-5; 12 bases fit TRBD1. The CDR3 has 15 amino acids. J was trimmed by 7 bases and V by 6 bases; bases with no gene match: 7. The CDR3 is CASSPGTGGQQPQHF. The CDR3 DNA reads as TGTGCCAGCAGCCCCGGGACAGGGGGCCAGCAGCCCCAGCATTTT.

In its sample, this clonotype was seen many times. The chain couples TRBV5-6 to TRBJ2-7; D gene unclear. The CDR3 runs 14 residues. Trimming cost V 6 bases and J 2 bases, with 15 bases left between them. Germline values: CDR1 SGHDT, CDR2 YYEEEE. The CDR3 sequence: CASTTSGTTYEQYF. The CDR3 DNA reads TGTGCCAGCACTACCTCAGGTACCACCTACGAGCAGTACTTC.